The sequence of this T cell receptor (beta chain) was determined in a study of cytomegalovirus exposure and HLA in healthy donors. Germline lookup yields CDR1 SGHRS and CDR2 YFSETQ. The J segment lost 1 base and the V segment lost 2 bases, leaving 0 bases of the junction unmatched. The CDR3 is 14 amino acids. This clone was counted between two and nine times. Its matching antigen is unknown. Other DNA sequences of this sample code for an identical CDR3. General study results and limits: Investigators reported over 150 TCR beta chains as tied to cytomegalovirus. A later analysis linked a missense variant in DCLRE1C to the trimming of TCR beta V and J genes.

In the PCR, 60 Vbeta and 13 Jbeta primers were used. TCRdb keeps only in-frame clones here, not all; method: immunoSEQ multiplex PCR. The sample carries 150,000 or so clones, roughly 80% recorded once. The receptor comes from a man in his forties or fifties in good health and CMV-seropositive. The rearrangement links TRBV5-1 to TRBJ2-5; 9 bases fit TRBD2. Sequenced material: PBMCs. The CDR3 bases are TGCGCCAGCAGCTTAGCGGGGGGCCAAGAGACCCAGTACTTC. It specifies CASSLAGGQETQYF.